This TCR beta chain came from a study of cytomegalovirus exposure and HLA in healthy donors. On this clone itself: Its target is unknown.

Overall study findings and caveats: Reports state that TCR beta sequences accurately predicted most subjects' HLA-A and HLA-B alleles.

V dropped 6 bases and J dropped 7 bases, with 10 bases sitting between them. Germline assignment: CDR1 SQVTM and CDR2 ANQGSEA. The CDR3 runs 11 residues. Both 60 Vbeta primers and 13 Jbeta primers went into the PCR. TCRdb keeps only in-frame clones here, not all; method: immunoSEQ multiplex PCR. Of about 180,000 clones in the sample, about 79% are singletons; the top ten hold just under 6.5%. The receptor comes from a man aged 35-49 years in good health and CMV-seropositive. V usage is TRBV29-1 and J usage is TRBJ2-1; possible D gene TRBD1, 6 bases. Material: PBMCs. The CDR3 sequence is CSVATGNEQFF. The CDR3 region has the DNA TGCAGCGTCGCCACAGGGAATGAGCAGTTCTTC.